The 31 T cell receptor beta chains reported below all come from one sample, sequenced in a study of long-term antiretroviral therapy in people with HIV. The assay, immunoSEQ v3.0, was run at survey level. Clones were sequenced by immunoSEQ multiplex PCR, and TCRdb holds only the in-frame ones, with some missing. The sample yields over 35,000 clones, 75% to 90% seen once. The sequenced sample was unsorted PBMCs, obtained 1.5 years after starting antiretroviral therapy. All receptors derive from a man in his late teens or twenties with HIV.

The J gene is TRBJ2-1, the V gene TRBV11-2, with D maybe TRBD2 (5 bases). This CDR3 region has 15 residues. Trimming stripped 4 bases from V and 10 bases from J, with 20 bases between. Germline assignment: CDR1 SGHAT and CDR2 FQNNGV. CDR3 region: CASSSSIRGSSEQFF. CDR3 coding DNA: TGTGCCAGCAGCTCTAGCATCCGAGGTTCTTCGGAGCAGTTCTTC. The whole variable domain, remainder taken from reference TRBV11-2 and TRBJ2-1, is EAGVAQSPRYKIIEKRQSVAFWCNPISGHATLYWYQQILGQGPKLLIQFQNNGVVDDSQLPKDRFSAERLKGVDSTLKIQPAKLEDSAVYLCASSSSIRGSSEQFFGPGTRLTVL.

This chain uses TRBV21-1 with TRBJ2-7; no DNA check was done on the table's D call, TRBD2. TRBV21-1 is labeled a pseudogene. This CDR3 is built from 17 residues. CDR3 region: CASSKGGGDPNFYEQYF. CDR3 DNA: TGTGCCAGCAGCAAAGGAGGAGGGGACCCAAATTTCTACGAGCAGTACTTC.

The sample holds one count of this clone. This chain joins TRBV7-3 and TRBJ1-1, with D maybe TRBD1 (6 bases). The CDR3 contains 15 residues. The V end was cut by 0 bases, the J end by 0 bases, with 8 bases between. Looked up from germline, CDR1 is SGHTA and CDR2 is FQGTGA. CDR3 amino acids: CASSLTGGMNTEAFF. As DNA, the CDR3 is TGTGCCAGCAGCTTAACGGGGGGCATGAACACTGAAGCTTTCTTT.

This clone was picked up a small number of times. In DNA, the CDR3 is TGTGCCAGCAGTTACCAGGGTTTCGACAATGAGCAGTTCTTC. It codes for CASSYQGFDNEQFF. V and J are TRBV6-5 and TRBJ2-1; D perhaps matches TRBD1 (5 bases). The CDR3 spans 14 residues. Trimming pared 2 bases from V and 5 bases from J, leaving 10 bases between. The germline V gene has CDR1 MNHEY and CDR2 SVGAGI.

This sequence joins TRBV7-8 and TRBJ1-3; D not resolved. The CDR3 runs to 16 residues. Germline values: CDR1 SGHVS, CDR2 FQNEAQ. V lost 5 bases and J lost 0, with 14 bases in between. In DNA form, the CDR3 reads TGTGCCAGCAGCCCGCGGACCGTGAGCTCTGGAAACACCATATATTTT. Translating gives CASSPRTVSSGNTIYF.

The chain employs TRBV2 and TRBJ2-7, with 10 bases that match TRBD1. The CDR3 has 13 amino acids. With 9 bases clipped from V and 2 bases from J, the junction kept 4 bases outside the gene matches. In germline, CDR1 is SNHLY, CDR2 FYNNEI. Here the CDR3 reads CARSGTGAYEQYF. In nucleotides, the CDR3 is TGTGCCAGGTCCGGGACAGGGGCCTACGAGCAGTACTTC.

The J gene is TRBJ2-1, the V gene TRBV9, with 9 nucleotides matching TRBD2. Per germline, CDR1 SGDLS and CDR2 YYNGEE. The CDR3 loop spans 15 amino acids. After removal of 3 bases from V and 5 bases from J, the junction contained 6 bases not matched to a gene. The CDR3 sequence is CASSASGTSNNEQFF. The CDR3 DNA reads as TGTGCCAGCAGCGCCTCCGGGACTAGCAACAATGAGCAGTTCTTC.

The chain joins TRBV5-6 to TRBJ2-2, with 9 bases aligning to TRBD2. The germline V gene encodes CDR1 SGHDT and CDR2 YYEEEE. This CDR3 contains 16 residues. J lost 5 bases, V lost 4 bases, and 9 bases had no gene match. CDR3 sequence: CASSPRTSEITGELFF. In DNA form, the CDR3 reads TGTGCCAGCAGCCCGCGGACTAGCGAGATAACCGGGGAGCTGTTTTTT.

The chain has TRBV7-2 and TRBJ2-2, with D unresolved. Germline CDR1 SGHTA, CDR2 FQGNSA. CDR3 length: 17 amino acids. V gave up 3 bases and J gave up 2 bases, with 16 bases separating them. In DNA, the CDR3 is TGTGCCAGCAGCTTTCGTACACAGTTAAGTAACACCGGGGAGCTGTTTTTT. Translation gives CASSFRTQLSNTGELFF. Complete variable domain (other parts from reference TRBV7-2 and TRBJ2-2): GAGVSQSPSNKVTEKGKDVELRCDPISGHTALYWYRQSLGQGLEFLIYFQGNSAPDKSGLPSDRFSAERTGGSVSTLTIQRTQQEDSAVYLCASSFRTQLSNTGELFFGEGSRLTVL.

This chain uses TRBV27 with TRBJ2-7; 11 nucleotides match TRBD2. CDR1 is MNHEY, CDR2 SMNVEV, per germline (reference sequence). CDR3 size: 18 residues. The trim removed 4 bases at V and 2 bases at J, leaving 13 bases unmatched. The CDR3 DNA is TGTGCCAGCAGTTATTACACTCCCGGACTAGCGGGTCCCTACGAGCAGTACTTC. This translates into CASSYYTPGLAGPYEQYF.

In its sample, this clone was seen a few times. The chain is built from TRBV27 and TRBJ1-2, with TRBD1 as a possible D gene (5 bases). Germline CDR1 MNHEY, CDR2 SMNVEV (reference sequence). Trimming took 2 bases from V and 5 from J, leaving 15 bases between them. This CDR3 has 15 residues. The CDR3 nucleotides read TGTGCCAGCAGTTTAACCCCCGCAGGGCTATATGGCTACACCTTC. Its translation is CASSLTPAGLYGYTF.

V gene TRBV7-9 combines with J gene TRBJ1-5; D unresolved. In germline, CDR1 is SEHNR, CDR2 FQNEAQ (reference sequence). V lost 2 bases, J lost 8 bases, and 10 bases lay in between. The CDR3 has 13 amino acids. CDR3: CASSLNWREPQHF. The CDR3 DNA reads as TGTGCCAGCAGCTTAAACTGGAGGGAGCCCCAGCATTTT.

This sequence joins TRBV29-1 and TRBJ2-3, with 9 bases fitting TRBD1. Trimming cost V 5 bases and J 2 bases; bases outside gene matches: 2. Per the germline V gene, CDR1 is SQVTM and CDR2 is ANQGSEA. The CDR3 totals 13 residues. The CDR3 is CSVWDRDTDTQYF. In nucleotides, the CDR3 is TGCAGCGTTTGGGACAGGGACACAGATACGCAGTATTTT.

The chain uses TRBV6-6 and TRBJ2-2; 11 nucleotides line up with TRBD1. With 6 bases clipped from V and 5 bases from J, the junction kept 5 bases outside the gene matches. The CDR3 extends over 15 amino acids. Germline values: CDR1 MNHNY, CDR2 SVGAGI (reference sequence). The CDR3 coding sequence is TGTGCCAGCAGGCGGACAGGGGGCATGACCGGGGAGCTGTTTTTT. As protein: CASRRTGGMTGELFF.

CDR3 sequence (DNA): TGTGCCAGCAGTGAACGGACAGGGGTGAGCAACTATGGCTACACCTTC. Amino acid sequence: CASSERTGVSNYGYTF. The rearrangement joins TRBV6-1 to TRBJ1-2, with 9 bases lining up with TRBD1. J lost 2 bases, V lost 2 bases, and 6 bases had no gene match. The germline V gene encodes CDR1 MNHNS and CDR2 SASEGT. The CDR3 extends over 16 amino acids.

The DNA for the CDR3 is TGTGCCAGCAGCCAAGGACTAGCCTACGAGCTGTTTTTT. Its protein product is CASSQGLAYELFF. V is TRBV14 and J is TRBJ2-2; TRBD2 matches 7 bases. The CDR3 consists of 13 residues. J lost 11 bases, V lost 1 base, and 4 bases had no gene match. In germline, CDR1 is SGHDN, CDR2 FVKESK.

The J gene is TRBJ1-5, the V gene TRBV28; D is perhaps TRBD1 (5 bases). Germline CDR1 reads MDHEN; CDR2 reads SYDVKM. V was shortened by 0 bases and J by 4 bases, with 13 bases between the two germline ends. This CDR3 spans 16 amino acids. For the CDR3, the DNA is TGTGCCAGCAGTTTATGGGAGGGGACGGCAAATCAGCCCCAGCATTTT. Its translation is CASSLWEGTANQPQHF.

The chain carries TRBV27 and TRBJ2-3; the match to TRBD2 covers 10 bases. The CDR3 runs to 14 residues. Germline V gene lookup returns CDR1 MNHEY and CDR2 SMNVEV (reference sequence). J lost 4 bases, V lost 6 bases, and 4 bases had no gene match. The CDR3 bases are TGTGCCAGCAGGAGCCTAGCGGGGGCAGATACGCAGTATTTT. Encoded protein: CASRSLAGADTQYF.

The rearrangement uses TRBV6-1 and TRBJ2-7; D may correspond to TRBD1 or TRBD2 (5 bases each). The V and J ends lost 6 bases and 7 bases respectively, with 16 bases between them. Germline-derived CDR1 and CDR2 are MNHNS and SASEGT. The CDR3 length is 13 residues. CDR3: CASRWTGQWEQYF. In DNA form, the CDR3 reads TGTGCCAGCAGATGGACGGGGCAGTGGGAGCAGTACTTC.

V usage is TRBV28 and J usage is TRBJ2-2; D remains unclear. Trimming pared 6 bases from V and 6 bases from J, leaving 8 bases between. Germline V gene data show CDR1 as MDHEN and CDR2 as SYDVKM. The CDR3 is 12 residues long. DNA for the CDR3: TGTGCCAGCAGCCGCATTTCCGGGGAGCTGTTTTTT. Its translation: CASSRISGELFF.

This clone was seen only a few times. CDR3 DNA: TGCAGCGTTGACGGAGGCTCCTACGAGCAGTACTTC. This encodes CSVDGGSYEQYF. The rearrangement links TRBV29-1 to TRBJ2-7; possible D gene TRBD2, 5 bases. Germline CDR1 reads SQVTM; CDR2 reads ANQGSEA. This CDR3 is built from 12 residues. V was cut by 3 bases and J by 0 bases, with 6 bases left in between.

This chain links TRBV7-9 with TRBJ1-5; tentatively, D is TRBD1 (6 bases). Per germline, CDR1 SEHNR and CDR2 FQNEAQ (reference sequence). Trimming cost V 1 base and J 0 bases, with 19 bases left between them. This CDR3 has 19 residues. In nucleotides, the CDR3 is TGTGCCAGCAGCTTAGGGGGGGGCGGAAGCAGAAATAGCAATCAGCCCCAGCATTTT. Its translation: CASSLGGGGSRNSNQPQHF.

The rearrangement uses TRBV19 and TRBJ2-2; D remains unclear. Germline CDR1 LNHDA, CDR2 SQIVND (reference sequence). The CDR3 is made up of 13 amino acids. V was shortened by 4 bases and J by 3 bases, with 6 bases between the two germline ends. The CDR3, as DNA: TGTGCCAGTAGTAGGGCGGACACCGGGGAGCTGTTTTTT. Its protein product is CASSRADTGELFF.

The chain carries TRBV7-9 and TRBJ1-5, with no clear D. The CDR3 has 14 residues. The V end lost 1 base, the J end lost 3 bases, and 7 bases lay between the germline ends. Germline-derived CDR1 and CDR2 are SEHNR and FQNEAQ (reference sequence). CDR3 amino acids: CASSLVGDNQPQHF. CDR3 nucleotide sequence: TGTGCCAGCAGCTTAGTGGGAGACAATCAGCCCCAGCATTTT. Full variable domain (outside the CDR3, taken from reference TRBV7-9 and TRBJ1-5): DTGVSQNPRHKITKRGQNVTFRCDPISEHNRLYWYRQTLGQGPEFLTYFQNEAQLEKSRLLSDRFSAERPKGSFSTLEIQRTEQGDSAMYLCASSLVGDNQPQHFGDGTRLSIL.

This rearrangement joins TRBV28 to TRBJ2-2; 8 bases are a match to TRBD2. Germline V CDR1 and CDR2: MDHEN, SYDVKM. The CDR3 sequence is 14 residues long. V lost 10 bases and J lost 8; bases outside the gene matches: 12. The CDR3 spells CAISNSGRGGELFF. CDR3 sequence (DNA): TGTGCCATTTCTAACAGCGGGAGAGGGGGGGAGCTGTTTTTT.

The chain combines TRBV6-1 with TRBJ1-2; TRBD1 is a possible D gene (5 bases). CDR3 length equals 15 residues. Trimming stripped 1 base from V and 8 bases from J, with 17 bases between. Per the germline V gene, CDR1 is MNHNS and CDR2 is SASEGT. Here the CDR3 reads CASSEDLGTRKGYTF. Written as DNA, the CDR3 is TGTGCCAGCAGTGAAGATCTAGGGACCCGTAAAGGCTACACCTTC.

This clone was seen a few times. V and J are TRBV11-2 and TRBJ2-7; TRBD2 might be the D (5 bases). The CDR3 totals 14 residues. Germline assignment: CDR1 SGHAT and CDR2 FQNNGV. With 3 bases removed from V and 1 base from J, the gap between germline ends came to 10 bases. CDR3 DNA: TGTGCCAGCAGCTTGGGAGAGGGTTCCTACGAGCAGTACTTC. Translated, it gives CASSLGEGSYEQYF.

The chain employs TRBV29-1 and TRBJ2-7, with D unresolved. Trimming took off 5 bases at V and 0 bases at J, with 11 bases between the two ends. Germline CDR1 reads SQVTM; CDR2 reads ANQGSEA. There are 13 residues in the CDR3. CDR3 DNA: TGCAGCGTTACAGCAATGACCTCCTACGAGCAGTACTTC. It specifies CSVTAMTSYEQYF.

The chain joins TRBV10-2 to TRBJ2-3; perhaps TRBD2 as D (5 bases). CDR1 WSHSY and CDR2 SAAADI come from the germline V gene. V lost 3 bases and J lost 2, with 9 bases in between. The length of the CDR3 is 14 residues. CDR3 loop: CASSELGATDTQYF. The CDR3 nucleotides read TGCGCCAGCAGTGAACTAGGTGCCACAGATACGCAGTATTTT.

The rearrangement links TRBV28 to TRBJ2-2, with D uncertain. Germline V gene sequence: CDR1 MDHEN, CDR2 SYDVKM. The CDR3 sequence is 14 residues long. V lost 2 bases and J 3 bases, leaving 7 bases between the germline ends. The DNA for the CDR3 is TGTGCCAGCAGTTTACAACGGGACACCGGGGAGCTGTTTTTT. Translation gives CASSLQRDTGELFF.

V is TRBV19 and J is TRBJ1-4, with D perhaps matching TRBD1 (6 bases). The CDR3 loop spans 15 amino acids. Trimming took 7 bases from V and 7 from J, leaving 19 bases between them. Germline CDR1 is LNHDA and CDR2 is SQIVND (reference sequence). CDR3 sequence: CASTKSGTRREKLFF. In nucleotides, the CDR3 is TGTGCCAGTACCAAATCCGGGACAAGGCGTGAAAAACTGTTTTTT.